The rows below give T cell receptor beta chains drawn from one sample of a study of T cells in Graves' hyperthyroidism and ophthalmopathy. TCRdb reprocessed the multiplex PCR reads with MiXCR, giving one entry per CDR3 protein. The sample has about 300,000 distinct CDR3 sequences, roughly 20% seen once; the top ten hold roughly 40%. Specimen: blood. Receptors originate from a man aged 45-65 years with Graves' ophthalmopathy. The CDR3 runs from the conserved cysteine through the conserved F or W. D genes are given only for firm matches.

V gene,D gene,CDR3 protein
TRBV20-1,.,CSAWDATTMGSPLHF
TRBV28,.,CASSHHRMYSNQPQHF
TRBV4-2,.,CASSQAQDNTEAFF
TRBV19,TRBD2,CASSLGLAGASREFF
TRBV14,TRBD1,CASSQEMDRVYEQYF
TRBV10-3,.,CAISEGLSGEETQYF
TRBV20-1,.,CSARDPASTDTQYF
TRBV2,.,CASRVRSAYEQYF
TRBV29-1,TRBD2,CSVDRAGEETQYF
TRBV6-1,.,CASSEAGSPRPLHF
TRBV2,.,CASSPEIYRTELNYGYTF
TRBV5-1,.,CASSLDGRPQETQYF
TRBV20-1,.,CSATAGLQGTGELFF
TRBV5-1,TRBD2,CASSSRTSDRDTQYF
TRBV3-1,.,CASSPLSGSNYEQYF
TRBV2,.,CASSENLGHGLSSYNEQFF
TRBV30,.,CASDRDSGNIIYF
TRBV28,.,CASSTLYKGGYTF